One T cell receptor beta chain is described in this entry. PCR used 60 Vbeta primers and 13 Jbeta primers. Clones were read by immunoSEQ multiplex PCR, and TCRdb kept only the in-frame ones, dropping some. This sample carries around 150,000 clones, approximately 80% of them seen once, and the ten largest clones take approximately 2%. Germline CDR1 reads ENHRY; CDR2 reads SYGVKD. V lost 6 bases, J lost 7 bases, and 12 bases stayed unmatched. The CDR3 length is 15 residues. This sample is part of a study of cytomegalovirus exposure and HLA in healthy donors. The overall study: Genotyping of roughly 400 donors showed that about 84% belonged to the Caucasian-associated ancestry cluster.

The chain couples TRBV10-3 to TRBJ2-7; TRBD2 aligns across 10 bases. Sequenced: PBMCs. The receptor comes from a man younger than 45 in good health and CMV-seronegative. The CDR3 sequence is CAIREREREGQEQYF. The CDR3 DNA is TGTGCCATCAGGGAGAGGGAGCGGGAGGGCCAGGAGCAGTACTTC.